This T cell receptor (beta chain) was identified in a study of OX40 agonist ivuxolimab in advanced cancers. Study-level results: Expanded clones tended on average to be more numerous among CD8+ T cells than CD4+. At 0.1 to 3.0 mg/kg, CD4+ and CD8+ blood T cells expanded clonally by week 6.

Method: immunoSEQ multiplex PCR; TCRdb's copy keeps in-frame clones and lacks some. The table lists about 32,000 clones, approximately 80% of them singletons. CDR3 length: 14 residues. V gave up 3 bases and J gave up 5 bases, with 13 bases separating them. Germline V gene data show CDR1 as MDHEN and CDR2 as SYDVKM. Note on this clone: Its antigen is currently unknown.

This specimen was CD4+ or CD8+ T cells sorted from blood, taken in a trial of the OX40 agonist ivuxolimab. This chain connects TRBV28 to TRBJ1-2; no firm D call. The TCR comes from an adult with an advanced solid tumor such as melanoma, head and neck, liver or kidney cancer. The CDR3 DNA reads as TGTGCCAGCAGTTTTGCACCCGTTGGTTATGGCTACACCTTC. Encoded protein: CASSFAPVGYGYTF.